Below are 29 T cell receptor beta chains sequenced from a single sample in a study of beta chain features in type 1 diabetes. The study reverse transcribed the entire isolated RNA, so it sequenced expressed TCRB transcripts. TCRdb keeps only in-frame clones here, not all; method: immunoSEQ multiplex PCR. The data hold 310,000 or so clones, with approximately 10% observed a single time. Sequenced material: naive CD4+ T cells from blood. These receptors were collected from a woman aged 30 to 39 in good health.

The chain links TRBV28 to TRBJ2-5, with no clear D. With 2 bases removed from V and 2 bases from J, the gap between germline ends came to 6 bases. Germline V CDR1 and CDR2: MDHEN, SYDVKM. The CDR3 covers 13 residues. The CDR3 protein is CASSLPRQETQYF. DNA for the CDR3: TGTGCCAGCAGTTTACCCAGGCAAGAGACCCAGTACTTC.

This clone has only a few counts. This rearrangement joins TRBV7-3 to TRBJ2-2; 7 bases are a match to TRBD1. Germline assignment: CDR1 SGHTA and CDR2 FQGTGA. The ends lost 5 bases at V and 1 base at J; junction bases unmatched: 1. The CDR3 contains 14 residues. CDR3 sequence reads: CASSRQGNTGELFF. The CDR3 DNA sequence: TGTGCCAGCAGCCGACAGGGGAACACCGGGGAGCTGTTTTTT.

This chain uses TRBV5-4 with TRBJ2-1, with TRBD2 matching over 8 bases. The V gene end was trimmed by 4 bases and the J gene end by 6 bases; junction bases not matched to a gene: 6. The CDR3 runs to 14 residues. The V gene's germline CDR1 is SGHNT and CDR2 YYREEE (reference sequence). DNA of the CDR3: TGTGCCAGCAGCGGGACTAGAAGGGTCAATGAGCAGTTCTTC. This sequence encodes CASSGTRRVNEQFF.

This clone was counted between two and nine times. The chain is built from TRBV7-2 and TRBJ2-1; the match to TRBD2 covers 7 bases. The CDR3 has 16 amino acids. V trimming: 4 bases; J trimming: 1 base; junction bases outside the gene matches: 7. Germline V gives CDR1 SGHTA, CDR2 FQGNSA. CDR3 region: CASSWPTSISYNEQFF. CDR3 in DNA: TGTGCCAGCAGCTGGCCGACTAGCATATCCTACAATGAGCAGTTCTTC. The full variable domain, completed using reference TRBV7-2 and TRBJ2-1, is GAGVSQSPSNKVTEKGKDVELRCDPISGHTALYWYRQSLGQGLEFLIYFQGNSAPDKSGLPSDRFSAERTGGSVSTLTIQRTQQEDSAVYLCASSWPTSISYNEQFFGPGTRLTVL.

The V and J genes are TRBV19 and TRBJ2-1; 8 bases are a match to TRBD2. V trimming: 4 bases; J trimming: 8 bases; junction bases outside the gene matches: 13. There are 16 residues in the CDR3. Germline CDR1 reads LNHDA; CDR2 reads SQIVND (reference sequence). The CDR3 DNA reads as TGTGCCAGTAGTAGAGGACTAGCAAGGGAAATCGATGAGCAGTTCTTC. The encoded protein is CASSRGLAREIDEQFF.

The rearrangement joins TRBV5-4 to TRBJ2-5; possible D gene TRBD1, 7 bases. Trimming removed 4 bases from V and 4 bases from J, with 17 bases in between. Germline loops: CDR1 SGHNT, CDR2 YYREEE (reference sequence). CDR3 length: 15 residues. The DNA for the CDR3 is TGTGCCAGCAGCCAGGGGGAGGCTGCCGTAGAGACCCAGTACTTC. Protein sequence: CASSQGEAAVETQYF. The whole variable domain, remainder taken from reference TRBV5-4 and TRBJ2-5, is ETGVTQSPTHLIKTRGQQVTLRCSSQSGHNTVSWYQQALGQGPQFIFQYYREEENGRGNFPPRFSGLQFPNYSSELNVNALELDDSALYLCASSQGEAAVETQYFGPGTRLLVL.

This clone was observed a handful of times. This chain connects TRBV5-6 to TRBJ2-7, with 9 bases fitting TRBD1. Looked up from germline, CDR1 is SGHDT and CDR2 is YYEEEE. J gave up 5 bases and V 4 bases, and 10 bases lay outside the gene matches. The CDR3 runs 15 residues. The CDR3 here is CASSLGDRDYDEQYF. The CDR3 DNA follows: TGTGCCAGCAGCCTGGGGGACAGGGACTACGACGAGCAGTACTTC.

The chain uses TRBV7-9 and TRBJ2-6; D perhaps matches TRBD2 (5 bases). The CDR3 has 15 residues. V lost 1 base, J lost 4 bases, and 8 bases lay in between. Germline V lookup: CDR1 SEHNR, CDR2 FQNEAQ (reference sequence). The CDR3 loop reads CASSLGGWGANVLTF. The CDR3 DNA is TGTGCCAGCAGCTTAGGCGGGTGGGGGGCCAACGTCCTGACTTTC.

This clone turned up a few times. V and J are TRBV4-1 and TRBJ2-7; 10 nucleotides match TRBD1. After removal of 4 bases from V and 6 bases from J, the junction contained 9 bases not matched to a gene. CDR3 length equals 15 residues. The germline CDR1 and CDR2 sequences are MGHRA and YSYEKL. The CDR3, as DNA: TGCGCCAGCAGCCTGGCCGGGACAGGGGATCGCGAGCAGTACTTC. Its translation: CASSLAGTGDREQYF.

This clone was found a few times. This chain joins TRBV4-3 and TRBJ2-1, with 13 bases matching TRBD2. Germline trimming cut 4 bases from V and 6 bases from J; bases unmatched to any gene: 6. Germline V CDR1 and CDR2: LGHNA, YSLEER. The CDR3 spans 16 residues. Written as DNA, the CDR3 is TGCGCCAGCAGCCGCCGGACTAGCGGGAGTCCCAATGAGCAGTTCTTC. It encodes CASSRRTSGSPNEQFF.

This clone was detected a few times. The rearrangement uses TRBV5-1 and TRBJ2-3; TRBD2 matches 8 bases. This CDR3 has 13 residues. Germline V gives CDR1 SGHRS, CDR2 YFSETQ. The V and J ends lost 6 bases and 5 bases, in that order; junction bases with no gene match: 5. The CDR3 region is CASTPLAEDTQYF. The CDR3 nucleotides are TGCGCCAGCACCCCACTAGCGGAAGATACGCAGTATTTT.

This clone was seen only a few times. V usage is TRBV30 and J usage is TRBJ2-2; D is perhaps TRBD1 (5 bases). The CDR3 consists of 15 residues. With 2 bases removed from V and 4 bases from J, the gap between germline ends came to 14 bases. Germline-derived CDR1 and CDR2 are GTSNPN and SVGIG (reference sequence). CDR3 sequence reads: CAWSQRGSRTGELFF. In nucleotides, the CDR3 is TGTGCCTGGAGTCAAAGGGGTAGTCGCACCGGGGAGCTGTTTTTT.

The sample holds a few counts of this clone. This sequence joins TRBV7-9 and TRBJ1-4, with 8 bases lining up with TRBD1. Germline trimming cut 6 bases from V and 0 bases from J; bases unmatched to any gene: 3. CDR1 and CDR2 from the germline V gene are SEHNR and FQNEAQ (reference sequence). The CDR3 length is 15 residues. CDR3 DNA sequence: TGTGCCAGCAGATCGACAGGGGCAACTAATGAAAAACTGTTTTTT. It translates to CASRSTGATNEKLFF.

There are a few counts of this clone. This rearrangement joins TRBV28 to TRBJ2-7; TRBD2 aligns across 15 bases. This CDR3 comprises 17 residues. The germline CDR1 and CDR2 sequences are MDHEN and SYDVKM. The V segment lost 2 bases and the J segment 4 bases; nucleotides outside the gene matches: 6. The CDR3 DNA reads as TGTGCCAGCAGTTTACCCTGGGGGACTAGCGGGAGGTACGAGCAGTACTTC. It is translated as CASSLPWGTSGRYEQYF.

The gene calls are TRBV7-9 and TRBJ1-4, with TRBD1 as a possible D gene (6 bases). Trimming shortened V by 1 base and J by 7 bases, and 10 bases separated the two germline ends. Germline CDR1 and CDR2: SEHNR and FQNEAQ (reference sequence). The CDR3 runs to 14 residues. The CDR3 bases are TGTGCCAGCAGCTTAGTTGGGGGCCTTGAAAAACTGTTTTTT. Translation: CASSLVGGLEKLFF.

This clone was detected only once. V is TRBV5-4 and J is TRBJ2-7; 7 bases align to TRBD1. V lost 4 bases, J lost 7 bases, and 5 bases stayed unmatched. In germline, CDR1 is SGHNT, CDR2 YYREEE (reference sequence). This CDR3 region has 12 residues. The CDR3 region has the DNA TGTGCCAGCAGCCTTGGACAGGCTGAGCAGTACTTC. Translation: CASSLGQAEQYF.

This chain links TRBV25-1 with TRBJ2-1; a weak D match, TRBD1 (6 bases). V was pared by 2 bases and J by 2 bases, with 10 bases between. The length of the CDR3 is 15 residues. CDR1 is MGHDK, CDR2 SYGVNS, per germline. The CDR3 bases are TGTGCCAGCAGTGAACCCGACAGGACCTACAATGAGCAGTTCTTC. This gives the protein CASSEPDRTYNEQFF.

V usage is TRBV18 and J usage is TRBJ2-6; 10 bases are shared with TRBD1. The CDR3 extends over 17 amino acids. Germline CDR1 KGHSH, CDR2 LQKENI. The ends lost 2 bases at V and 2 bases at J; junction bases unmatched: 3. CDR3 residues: CASSPGTGAAGANVLTF. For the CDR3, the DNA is TGTGCCAGCTCACCAGGGACAGGGGCCGCTGGGGCCAACGTCCTGACTTTC.

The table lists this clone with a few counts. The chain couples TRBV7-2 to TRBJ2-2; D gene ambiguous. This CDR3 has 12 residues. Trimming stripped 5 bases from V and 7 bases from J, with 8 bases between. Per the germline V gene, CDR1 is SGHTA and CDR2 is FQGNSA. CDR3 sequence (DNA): TGTGCCAGCAGCCCCGGTTTCGGGGAGCTGTTTTTT. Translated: CASSPGFGELFF.

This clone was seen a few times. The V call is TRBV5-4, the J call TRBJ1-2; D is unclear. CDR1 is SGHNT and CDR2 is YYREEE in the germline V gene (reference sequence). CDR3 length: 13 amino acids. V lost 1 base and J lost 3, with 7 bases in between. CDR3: CASSLNTDYGYTF. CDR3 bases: TGTGCCAGCAGCTTGAATACAGACTATGGCTACACCTTC.

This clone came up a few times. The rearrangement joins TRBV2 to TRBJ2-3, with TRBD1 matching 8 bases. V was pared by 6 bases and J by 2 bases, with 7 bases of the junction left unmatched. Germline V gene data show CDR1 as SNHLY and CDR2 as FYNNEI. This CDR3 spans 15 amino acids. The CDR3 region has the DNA TGTGCCAGCAGCCCGGGGACAGGCTTCACAGATACGCAGTATTTT. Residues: CASSPGTGFTDTQYF.

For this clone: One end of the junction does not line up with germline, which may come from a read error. The chain's CDR3 is CASSANQGTGTQYF. For the CDR3, the DNA is TGTGCCAGCAGCGCTAATCAGGGCACAGGTACGCAGTATTTT. The chain joins TRBV9 to TRBJ2-3, with TRBD1 as a possible D gene (5 bases). This CDR3 is 14 amino acids long. Germline CDR1 SGDLS, CDR2 YYNGEE.

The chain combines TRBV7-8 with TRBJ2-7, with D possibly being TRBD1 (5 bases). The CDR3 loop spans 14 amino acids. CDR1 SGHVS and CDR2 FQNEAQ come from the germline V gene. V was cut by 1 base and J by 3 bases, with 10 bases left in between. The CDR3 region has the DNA TGTGCCAGCAGCTTAGAGGCAGGGCACTACGAGCAGTACTTC. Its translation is CASSLEAGHYEQYF.

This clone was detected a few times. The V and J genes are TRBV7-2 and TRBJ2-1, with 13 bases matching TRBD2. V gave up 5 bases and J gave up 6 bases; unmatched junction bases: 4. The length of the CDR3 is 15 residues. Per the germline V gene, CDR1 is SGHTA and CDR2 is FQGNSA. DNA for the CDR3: TGTGCCAGCAGCCCAAGGACTAGCGGGAGCAATGAGCAGTTCTTC. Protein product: CASSPRTSGSNEQFF.

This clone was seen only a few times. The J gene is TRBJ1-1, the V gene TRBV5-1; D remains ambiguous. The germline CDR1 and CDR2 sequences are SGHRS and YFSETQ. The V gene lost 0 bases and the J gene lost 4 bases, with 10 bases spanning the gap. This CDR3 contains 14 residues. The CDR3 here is CASSLAGESTEAFF. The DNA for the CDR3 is TGCGCCAGCAGCTTGGCCGGGGAGAGCACTGAAGCTTTCTTT.

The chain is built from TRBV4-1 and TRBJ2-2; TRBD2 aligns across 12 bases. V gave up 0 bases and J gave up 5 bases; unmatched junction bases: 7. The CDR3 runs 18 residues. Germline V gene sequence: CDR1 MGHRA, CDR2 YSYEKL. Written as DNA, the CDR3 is TGCGCCAGCAGCCAAGAGGCTAGCGGGAGGGCCGATACCGGGGAGCTGTTTTTT. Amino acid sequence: CASSQEASGRADTGELFF.

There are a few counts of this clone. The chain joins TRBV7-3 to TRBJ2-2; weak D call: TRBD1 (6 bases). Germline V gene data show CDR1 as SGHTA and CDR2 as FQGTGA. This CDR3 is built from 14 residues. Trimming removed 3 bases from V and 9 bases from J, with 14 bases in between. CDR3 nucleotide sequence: TGTGCCAGCAGCTTTGGGGACAAGGGGCGGGAGCTGTTTTTT. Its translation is CASSFGDKGRELFF.

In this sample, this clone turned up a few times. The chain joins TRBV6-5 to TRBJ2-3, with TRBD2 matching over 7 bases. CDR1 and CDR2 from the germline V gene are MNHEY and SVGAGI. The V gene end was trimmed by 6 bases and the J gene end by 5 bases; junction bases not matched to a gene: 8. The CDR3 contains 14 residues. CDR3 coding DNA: TGTGCCAGCAGAGGGCGGGAGTTTGGAGATACGCAGTATTTT. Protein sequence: CASRGREFGDTQYF.

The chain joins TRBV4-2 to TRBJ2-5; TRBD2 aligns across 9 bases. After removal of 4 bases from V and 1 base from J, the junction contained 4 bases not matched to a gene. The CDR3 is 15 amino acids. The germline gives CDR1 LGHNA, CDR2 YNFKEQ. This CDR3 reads CASSRETSGQETQYF. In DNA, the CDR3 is TGTGCCAGCAGCCGTGAGACTAGCGGCCAAGAGACCCAGTACTTC.